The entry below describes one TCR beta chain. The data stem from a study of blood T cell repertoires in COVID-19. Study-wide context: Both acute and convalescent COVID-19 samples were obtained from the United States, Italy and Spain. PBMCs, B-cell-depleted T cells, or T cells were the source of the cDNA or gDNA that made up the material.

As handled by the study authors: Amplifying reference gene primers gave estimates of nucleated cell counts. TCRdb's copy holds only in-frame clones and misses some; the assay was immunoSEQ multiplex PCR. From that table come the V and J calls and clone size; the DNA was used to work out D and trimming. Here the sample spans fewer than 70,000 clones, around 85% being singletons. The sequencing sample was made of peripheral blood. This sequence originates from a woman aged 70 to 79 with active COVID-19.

The CDR3 loop is CSVTTGTDTQYF. CDR3 coding DNA: TGCAGCGTTACGACAGGCACAGATACGCAGTATTTT. The V and J genes are TRBV29-1 and TRBJ2-3, with D tentatively TRBD1 (5 bases). The CDR3 has 12 residues. V was cut by 5 bases and J by 1 base, with 7 bases left in between. Looked up from germline, CDR1 is SQVTM and CDR2 is ANQGSEA.